These 2 T cell receptor beta chains were sequenced from one sample in a study of T-cell memory formation after mild COVID-19. Via MiXCR, TCRdb re-called the 5' RACE reads, giving one row per CDR3 protein. The table includes 350,000 to 550,000 distinct CDR3 sequences, around 17% detected once. Sequences were obtained from PBMCs or a T cell subset sorted from them (not recorded which). These receptors originate from a man between 18 and 35 years old who had mild COVID-19 (a few samples of this study predate the infection). Cell type and time point are not known.

V is TRBV5-5 and J is TRBJ2-2, with unresolved D. Germline CDR1 is SGHKS and CDR2 is YYEKEE (reference sequence). This CDR3 comprises 13 residues. V was shortened by 3 bases and J by 8 bases, with 11 bases between the two germline ends. CDR3 DNA sequence: TGTGCCAGCAGCTCGATGGCGGAGGGGGAGCTGTTTTTT. Translating gives CASSSMAEGELFF.

This clonotype came up many times. The chain joins TRBV12-3 or TRBV12-4 to TRBJ2-1, with 9 bases matching TRBD2. The CDR3 runs 15 residues. Trimming removed 7 bases from V and 6 bases from J; junction bases left unmatched: 10. CDR3 sequence: CASIPSGSGGNEQFF. The DNA of the CDR3 is TGTGCCAGCATACCCTCCGGTAGCGGGGGCAATGAGCAGTTCTTC.